This is a list of T cell receptor beta chains from one sample in a study of T cells in Graves' hyperthyroidism and ophthalmopathy. TCRdb reprocessed the multiplex PCR reads via MiXCR and lists one record per CDR3 protein. The repertoire includes some 560,000 distinct CDR3 sequences, around 14% of them detected once, and roughly 6.6% sits in the top ten. Specimen: blood. Receptor source: a woman in her twenties or thirties with Graves' hyperthyroidism. Both conserved end residues are part of each CDR3. A D gene is named only where the DNA matches it firmly. Clone size is stated in some rows and not others, as once, few, many or a class when expanded.

many,TRBV7-6,TRBJ2-1,TRBD2,TGTGCCAGCAGCGAGGGACTAGCGGTAGGGTATCGCAATGAGCAGTTCTTC,CASSEGLAVGYRNEQFF
many,TRBV20-1,TRBJ2-7,TRBD1,TGCAGTGCTAGAGGATCGACAGGGGGACTCTCCTACGAGCAGTACTTC,CSARGSTGGLSYEQYF
many,TRBV11-2,TRBJ2-3,.,TGTGCCAGCAGCCCCGGCCCCGGGGGCCATACGCAGTATTTT,CASSPGPGGHTQYF
.,TRBV12-3/TRBV12-4,TRBJ2-5,.,TGTGCCAGCAGTTTAGCTTTGGGGGCAGGAGAGACCCAGTACTTC,CASSLALGAGETQYF
few,TRBV29-1,TRBJ1-4,.,TGCAGCGCCCAAACGTGGGCTAATGAAAAACTGTTTTTT,CSAQTWANEKLFF
few,TRBV10-1,TRBJ2-7,TRBD1,TGCGCCAGCAGTCGACAGGGCCCGGGCGAGCAGTACTTC,CASSRQGPGEQYF
many,TRBV12-3/TRBV12-4,TRBJ1-4,.,TGTGCCAGCAGTTTTGACTTCGTGGGGATTAATGAAAAACTGTTTTTT,CASSFDFVGINEKLFF
few,TRBV11-3,TRBJ2-2,TRBD2,TGTGCCAGCAGCGTTAGCGGGATGAACACCGGGGAGCTGTTTTTT,CASSVSGMNTGELFF
.,TRBV20-1,TRBJ2-6,TRBD1,TGCAGTGCGGGAACCCAGGGGGCTGGGGCCAACGTCCTGACTTTC,CSAGTQGAGANVLTF
many,TRBV20-1,TRBJ2-7,.,TGCAGTGCTAGTCGCAGGGGGGAAGGGTTCGAGCAGTACTTC,CSASRRGEGFEQYF
many,TRBV7-2,TRBJ1-2,TRBD1,TGTGCCAGCAGAACTACAGGGGGCCTTGGCTACACCTTC,CASRTTGGLGYTF
few,TRBV18,TRBJ2-2,TRBD1,TGTGCCAGCTCACCTATTGACAGGGCGCCCACCGGGGAGCTGTTTTTT,CASSPIDRAPTGELFF
many,TRBV12-3/TRBV12-4,TRBJ1-2,TRBD1,TGTGCCAGCAGGGTGCAGGGGGACTCGTATGGCTACACCTTC,CASRVQGDSYGYTF
many,TRBV28,TRBJ1-5,.,TGTGCCAGCAGTTTGGGTATTAGACTTCAGCCCCAGCATTTT,CASSLGIRLQPQHF
.,TRBV6-1,TRBJ1-5,.,TGTGCCAGCAACCCGGGTGCAGGGCTCAACCATATGATGCCCCAGCATTTT,CASNPGAGLNHMMPQHF
few,TRBV6-1,TRBJ2-1,.,TGTGCCAGTCTTTTAGCGGAGGCGAATGAGCAGTTCTTC,CASLLAEANEQFF
.,TRBV6-9,TRBJ2-5,TRBD2,TGTGCCAGCAGTTACGGACTAGCGGGAGAAGAGACCCAGTACTTC,CASSYGLAGEETQYF
once,TRBV12-3/TRBV12-4,TRBJ2-1,TRBD2,TGTGCCAGCAGTTTAGACCTAGCGGGAACCCGTAATGAGCAGTTCTTC,CASSLDLAGTRNEQFF
few,TRBV20-1,TRBJ2-5,.,TGCAGTGCTCCCTCGGGGGCGCGGGAAGAGACCCAGTACTTC,CSAPSGAREETQYF
many,TRBV11-3,TRBJ2-1,TRBD2,TGTGCCAGCAGCTTAAATGGGATGGGAGCGGGAGTCGCAAACAATGAGCAGTTCTTC,CASSLNGMGAGVANNEQFF
few,TRBV20-1,TRBJ2-4,TRBD2,TGCAGTGCACCCAGGCCCAGCGGGAGTACCAAAAACATTCAGTACTTC,CSAPRPSGSTKNIQYF
few,TRBV7-9,TRBJ2-2,.,TGTGCCAGCAGCTTAGCCCAGCTAAACACCGGGGAGCTGTTTTTT,CASSLAQLNTGELFF
many,TRBV7-8,TRBJ1-1,.,TGTGCCAGCACACAACAAGCCTACACTGAAGCTTTCTTT,CASTQQAYTEAFF
.,TRBV20-1,TRBJ2-3,.,TGCAGTGCTCCGCTGGGACAAGGTGATACGCAGTATTTT,CSAPLGQGDTQYF
.,TRBV7-9,TRBJ2-7,TRBD1,TGTGCCAGCAGCTCAAATCCGGGACAGGCAACTTACGAGCAGTACTTC,CASSSNPGQATYEQYF
.,TRBV7-2,TRBJ1-1,.,TGTGCCAGCAGTCTACAGGGTGATGACACTGAAGCTTTCTTT,CASSLQGDDTEAFF
many,TRBV3-1,TRBJ2-2,.,TGTGCCAGCAGCCCACAAGACACCGGGGAGCTGTTTTTT,CASSPQDTGELFF